This T cell receptor (beta chain) was documented in a study of CD8+ T cells in alopecia areata. Treatment noted: oral pan-JAK inhibitor, 5-10 mg twice daily. It was from alopecia areata patients that lesional scalp punch biopsies and peripheral blood were collected. The CDR3 sequence is 15 residues long. Germline V gene data show CDR1 as MNHEY and CDR2 as SMNVEV (reference sequence). Trimming cost V 5 bases and J 6 bases; bases outside gene matches: 9. Extracted from the samples, RNA was reverse transcribed into cDNA to serve as the sequencing template. TCRdb's table, derived via immunoSEQ multiplex PCR, lists solely in-frame clones and lacks some. The sample holds fewer than 150,000 clones; 50% to 75% are singletons and the top ten take 25% to 30%.

The receptor comes from a human donor with alopecia areata. The chain uses TRBV27 and TRBJ1-2; 10 bases are shared with TRBD1. The sequences come from CD8+ T cells sorted from blood, collected at week 4, from a patient treated with tofacitinib. In nucleotides, the CDR3 is TGTGCCAGCAGTCTAACGGGACAGGGGCGCGATGGCTACACCTTC. This codes for CASSLTGQGRDGYTF.